This TCR beta chain appears in the sequencing data of a study of blood T cell repertoires in COVID-19. V lost 2 bases to trimming and J lost 6 bases, with 8 bases between them. The germline V gene encodes CDR1 MNHEY and CDR2 SVGAGI. The CDR3 loop spans 12 amino acids. Profiled with immunoSEQ multiplex PCR; TCRdb holds only in-frame clones, not every one. The sample has fewer than 110,000 clones; 90% to 95% are singletons. The chain recombines TRBV6-5 with TRBJ2-7; possible D gene TRBD2, 5 bases. Material for sequencing was peripheral blood. The sequence was obtained from a woman in her 30s with acute or convalescent COVID-19. The CDR3 DNA follows: TGTGCCAGCAGTTACGGCAGCGGCGAGCAGTACTTC. Protein product: CASSYGSGEQYF.